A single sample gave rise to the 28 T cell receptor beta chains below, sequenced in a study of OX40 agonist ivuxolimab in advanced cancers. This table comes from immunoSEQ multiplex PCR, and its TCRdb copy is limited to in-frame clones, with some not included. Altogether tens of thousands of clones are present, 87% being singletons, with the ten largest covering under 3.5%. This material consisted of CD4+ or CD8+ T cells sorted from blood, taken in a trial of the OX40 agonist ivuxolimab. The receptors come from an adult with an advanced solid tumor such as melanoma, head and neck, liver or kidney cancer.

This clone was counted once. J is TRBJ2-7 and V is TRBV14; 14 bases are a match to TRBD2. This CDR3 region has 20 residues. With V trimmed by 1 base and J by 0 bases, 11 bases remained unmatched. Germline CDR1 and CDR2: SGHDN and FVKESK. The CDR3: CASSQGLGLAGVWGSYEQYF. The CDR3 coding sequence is TGTGCCAGCAGCCAAGGCCTGGGACTAGCGGGAGTCTGGGGCTCCTACGAGCAGTACTTC.

CDR3 sequence reads: CASSLVLSTDTQYF. The CDR3 nucleotides read TGTGCCAGCAGCTTAGTTCTTTCCACAGATACGCAGTATTTT. The chain employs TRBV11-2 and TRBJ2-3; no clear D. Trimming took off 1 base at V and 2 bases at J, with 7 bases between the two ends. Germline V gene sequence: CDR1 SGHAT, CDR2 FQNNGV. The CDR3 has 14 residues. Combining the CDR3 with reference TRBV11-2 and TRBJ2-3 gives the whole variable domain EAGVAQSPRYKIIEKRQSVAFWCNPISGHATLYWYQQILGQGPKLLIQFQNNGVVDDSQLPKDRFSAERLKGVDSTLKIQPAKLEDSAVYLCASSLVLSTDTQYFGPGTRLTVL.

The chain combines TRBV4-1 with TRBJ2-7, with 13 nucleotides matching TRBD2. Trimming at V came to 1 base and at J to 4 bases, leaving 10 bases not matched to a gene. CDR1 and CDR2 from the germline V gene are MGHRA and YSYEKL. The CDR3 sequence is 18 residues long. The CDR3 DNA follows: TGCGCCAGCAGCCAAGCCTCCGGGACTAGCGGGGTGCCATACGAGCAGTACTTC. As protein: CASSQASGTSGVPYEQYF.

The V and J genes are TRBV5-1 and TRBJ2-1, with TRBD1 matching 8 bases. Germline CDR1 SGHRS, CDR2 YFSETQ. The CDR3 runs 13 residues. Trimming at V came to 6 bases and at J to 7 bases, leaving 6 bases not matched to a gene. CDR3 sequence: CASTMDRENEQFF. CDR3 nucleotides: TGCGCCAGCACCATGGACAGGGAAAATGAGCAGTTCTTC.

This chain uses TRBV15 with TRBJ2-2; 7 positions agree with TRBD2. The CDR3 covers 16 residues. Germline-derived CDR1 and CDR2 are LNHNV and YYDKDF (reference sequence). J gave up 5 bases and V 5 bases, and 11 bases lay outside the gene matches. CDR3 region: CATSRGVGTITGELFF. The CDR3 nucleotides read TGTGCCACCAGCCGTGGGGTTGGGACTATTACCGGGGAGCTGTTTTTT. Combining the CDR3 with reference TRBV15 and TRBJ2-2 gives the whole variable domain DAMVIQNPRYQVTQFGKPVTLSCSQTLNHNVMYWYQQKSSQAPKLLFHYYDKDFNNEADTPDNFQSRRPNTSFCFLDIRSPGLGDTAMYLCATSRGVGTITGELFFGEGSRLTVL.

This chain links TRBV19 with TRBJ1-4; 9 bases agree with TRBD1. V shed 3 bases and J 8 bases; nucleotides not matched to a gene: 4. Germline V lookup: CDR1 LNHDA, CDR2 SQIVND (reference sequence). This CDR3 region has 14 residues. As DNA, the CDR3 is TGTGCCAGTAGTATTGGGACAGGGCCAGAAAAACTGTTTTTT. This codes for CASSIGTGPEKLFF. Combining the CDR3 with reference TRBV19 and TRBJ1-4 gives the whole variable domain DGGITQSPKYLFRKEGQNVTLSCEQNLNHDAMYWYRQDPGQGLRLIYYSQIVNDFQKGDIAEGYSVSREKKESFPLTVTSAQKNPTAFYLCASSIGTGPEKLFFGSGTQLSVL.

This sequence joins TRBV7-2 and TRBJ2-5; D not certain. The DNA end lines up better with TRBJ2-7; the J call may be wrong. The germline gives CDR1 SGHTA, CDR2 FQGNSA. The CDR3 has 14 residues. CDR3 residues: CASSLAGPSYEQYF. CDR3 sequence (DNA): TGTGCCAGCAGCTTAGCTGGGCCTTCTTACGAGCAGTACTTC.

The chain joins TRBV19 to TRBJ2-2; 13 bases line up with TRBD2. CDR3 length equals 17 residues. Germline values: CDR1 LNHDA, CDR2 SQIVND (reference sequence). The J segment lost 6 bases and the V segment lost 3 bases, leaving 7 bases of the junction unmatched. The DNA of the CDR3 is TGTGCCAGTAGTATGACTAGCGGGAGGTTAGTCCCCGGGGAGCTGTTTTTT. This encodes CASSMTSGRLVPGELFF.

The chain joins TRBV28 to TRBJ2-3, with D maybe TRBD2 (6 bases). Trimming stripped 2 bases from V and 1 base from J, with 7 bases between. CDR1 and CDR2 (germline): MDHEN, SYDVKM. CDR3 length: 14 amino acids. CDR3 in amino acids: CASSLPGGTDTQYF. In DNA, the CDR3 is TGTGCCAGCAGTTTACCGGGGGGCACAGATACGCAGTATTTT. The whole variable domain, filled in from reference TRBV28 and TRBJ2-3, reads DVKVTQSSRYLVKRTGEKVFLECVQDMDHENMFWYRQDPGLGLRLIYFSYDVKMKEKGDIPEGYSVSREKKERFSLILESASTNQTSMYLCASSLPGGTDTQYFGPGTRLTVL.

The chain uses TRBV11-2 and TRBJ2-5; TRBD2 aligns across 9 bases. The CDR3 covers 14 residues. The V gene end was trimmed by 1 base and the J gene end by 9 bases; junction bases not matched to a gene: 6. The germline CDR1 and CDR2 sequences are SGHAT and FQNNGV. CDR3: CASSLVVAGAPQYF. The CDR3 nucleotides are TGTGCCAGCAGCTTAGTTGTAGCGGGAGCTCCCCAGTACTTC.

The CDR3 DNA is TGTGCCAGCAGTTTAAGTGCCGGGTTGGGCTCCTATAATTCACCCCTCCACTTT. This translates into CASSLSAGLGSYNSPLHF. The chain recombines TRBV28 with TRBJ1-6; D is uncertain. Germline-derived CDR1 and CDR2 are MDHEN and SYDVKM. The CDR3 has 18 residues. V was pared by 2 bases and J by 0 bases, with 14 bases between. Drawing the rest from reference TRBV28 and TRBJ1-6, the complete variable domain is DVKVTQSSRYLVKRTGEKVFLECVQDMDHENMFWYRQDPGLGLRLIYFSYDVKMKEKGDIPEGYSVSREKKERFSLILESASTNQTSMYLCASSLSAGLGSYNSPLHFGNGTRLTVT.

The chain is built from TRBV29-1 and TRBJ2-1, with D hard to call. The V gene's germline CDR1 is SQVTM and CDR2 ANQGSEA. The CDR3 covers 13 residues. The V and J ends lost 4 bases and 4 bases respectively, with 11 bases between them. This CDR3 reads CSVGPRSYNEQFF. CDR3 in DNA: TGCAGCGTTGGTCCCCGGTCGTACAATGAGCAGTTCTTC.

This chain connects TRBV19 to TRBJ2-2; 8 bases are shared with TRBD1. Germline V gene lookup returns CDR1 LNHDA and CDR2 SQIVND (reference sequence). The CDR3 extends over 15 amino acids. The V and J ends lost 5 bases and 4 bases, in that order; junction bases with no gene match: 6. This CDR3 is CASSWGQDPTGELFF. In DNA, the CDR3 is TGTGCCAGTAGTTGGGGACAGGACCCCACCGGGGAGCTGTTTTTT.

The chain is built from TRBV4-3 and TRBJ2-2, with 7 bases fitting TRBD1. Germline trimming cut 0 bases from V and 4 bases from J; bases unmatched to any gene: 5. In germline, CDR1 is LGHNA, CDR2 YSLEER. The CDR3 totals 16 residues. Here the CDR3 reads CASSQDDRAITGELFF. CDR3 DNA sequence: TGCGCCAGCAGCCAAGATGACAGGGCGATCACCGGGGAGCTGTTTTTT.

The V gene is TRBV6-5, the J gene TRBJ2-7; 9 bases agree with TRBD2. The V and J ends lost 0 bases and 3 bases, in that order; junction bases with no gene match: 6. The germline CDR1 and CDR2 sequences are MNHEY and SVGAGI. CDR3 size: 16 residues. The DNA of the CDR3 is TGTGCCAGCAGTTACTCTGGGCTAGCGGGGTTCTACGAGCAGTACTTC. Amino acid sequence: CASSYSGLAGFYEQYF.

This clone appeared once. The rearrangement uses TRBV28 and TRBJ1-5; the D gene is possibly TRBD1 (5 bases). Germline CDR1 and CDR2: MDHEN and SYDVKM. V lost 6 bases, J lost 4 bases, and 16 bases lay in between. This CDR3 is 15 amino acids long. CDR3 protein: CASSLRGRGNQPQHF. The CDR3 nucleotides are TGTGCCAGCAGCTTACGGGGGAGGGGTAATCAGCCCCAGCATTTT.

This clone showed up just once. Here the CDR3 reads CATRAGLAGRYNEQFF. In DNA form, the CDR3 reads TGTGCCACCAGGGCGGGCCTAGCGGGACGATACAATGAGCAGTTCTTC. The chain uses TRBV15 and TRBJ2-1; 9 bases fit TRBD2. Germline trimming cut 6 bases from V and 4 bases from J; bases unmatched to any gene: 10. CDR1 LNHNV and CDR2 YYDKDF come from the germline V gene (reference sequence). This CDR3 contains 16 residues.

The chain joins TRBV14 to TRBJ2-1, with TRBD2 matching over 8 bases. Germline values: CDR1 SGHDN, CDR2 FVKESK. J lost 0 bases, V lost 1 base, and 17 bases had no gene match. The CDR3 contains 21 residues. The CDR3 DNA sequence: TGTGCCAGCAGCCAAGTGGGCCGGGGACTAGGACGTTCAAGCTCCTACAATGAGCAGTTCTTC. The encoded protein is CASSQVGRGLGRSSSYNEQFF.

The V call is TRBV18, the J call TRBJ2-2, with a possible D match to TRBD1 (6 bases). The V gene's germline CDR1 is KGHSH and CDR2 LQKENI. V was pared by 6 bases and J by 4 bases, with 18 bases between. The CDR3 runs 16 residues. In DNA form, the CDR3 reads TGTGCCAGCTCTGCAATGACAGGTCCTGTCACCGGGGAGCTGTTTTTT. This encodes CASSAMTGPVTGELFF.

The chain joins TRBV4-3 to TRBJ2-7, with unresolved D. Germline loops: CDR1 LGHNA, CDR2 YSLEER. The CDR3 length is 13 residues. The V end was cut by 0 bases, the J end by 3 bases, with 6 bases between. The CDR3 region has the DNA TGCGCCAGCAGCCAAGATTTCCGCTACGAGCAGTACTTC. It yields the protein CASSQDFRYEQYF.

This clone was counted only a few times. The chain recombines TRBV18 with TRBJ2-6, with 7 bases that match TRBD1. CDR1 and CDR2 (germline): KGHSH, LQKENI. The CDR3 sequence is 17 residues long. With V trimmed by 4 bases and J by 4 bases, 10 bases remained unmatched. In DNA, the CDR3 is TGTGCCAGCTCACTCAGTGGTAGGGGGCGAGGGGCCAACGTCCTGACTTTC. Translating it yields CASSLSGRGRGANVLTF.

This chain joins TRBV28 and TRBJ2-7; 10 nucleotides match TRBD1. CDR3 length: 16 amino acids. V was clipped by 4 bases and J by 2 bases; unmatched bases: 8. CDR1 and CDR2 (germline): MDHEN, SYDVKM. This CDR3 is CASSSTGTGAAYEQYF. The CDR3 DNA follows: TGTGCCAGCAGTTCTACCGGGACAGGGGCCGCCTACGAGCAGTACTTC.

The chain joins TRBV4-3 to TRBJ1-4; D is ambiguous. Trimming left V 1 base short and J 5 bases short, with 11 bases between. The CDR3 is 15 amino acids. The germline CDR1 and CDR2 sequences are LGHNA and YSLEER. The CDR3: CASSQGPGFNEKLFF. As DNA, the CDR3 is TGCGCCAGCAGCCAAGGGCCGGGGTTCAATGAAAAACTGTTTTTT.

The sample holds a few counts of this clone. CDR3 amino acids: CASCPTVNYGYTF. The DNA for the CDR3 is TGTGCCAGTTGCCCGACGGTGAACTATGGCTACACCTTC. The chain carries TRBV19 and TRBJ1-2; D is unclear. The germline V gene has CDR1 LNHDA and CDR2 SQIVND (reference sequence). The CDR3 spans 13 residues. Between the trimmed V and J ends, which lost 8 bases and 2 bases, there was a span of 12 bases.

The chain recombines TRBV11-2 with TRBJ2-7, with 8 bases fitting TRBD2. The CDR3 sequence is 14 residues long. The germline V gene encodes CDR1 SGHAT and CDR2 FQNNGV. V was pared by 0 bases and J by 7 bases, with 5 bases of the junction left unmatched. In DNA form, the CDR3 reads TGTGCCAGCAGCTTAGAGGCGGGAGGTCGGGAGCAGTACTTC. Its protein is CASSLEAGGREQYF.

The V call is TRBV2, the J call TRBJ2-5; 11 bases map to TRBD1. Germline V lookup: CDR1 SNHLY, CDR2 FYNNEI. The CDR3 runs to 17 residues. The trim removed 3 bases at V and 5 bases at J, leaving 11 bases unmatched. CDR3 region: CASSETDRGPFGETQYF. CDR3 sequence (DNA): TGTGCCAGCAGTGAGACGGACAGGGGGCCGTTCGGTGAGACCCAGTACTTC. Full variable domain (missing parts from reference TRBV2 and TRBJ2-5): EPEVTQTPSHQVTQMGQEVILRCVPISNHLYFYWYRQILGQKVEFLVSFYNNEISEKSEIFDDQFSVERPDGSNFTLKIRSTKLEDSAMYFCASSETDRGPFGETQYFGPGTRLLVL.

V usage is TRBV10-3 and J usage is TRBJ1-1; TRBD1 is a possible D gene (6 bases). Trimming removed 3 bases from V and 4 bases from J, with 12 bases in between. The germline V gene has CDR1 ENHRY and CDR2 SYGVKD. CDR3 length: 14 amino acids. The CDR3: CAISDPTGRTEAFF. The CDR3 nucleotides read TGTGCCATCAGTGACCCGACAGGCCGCACTGAAGCTTTCTTT.

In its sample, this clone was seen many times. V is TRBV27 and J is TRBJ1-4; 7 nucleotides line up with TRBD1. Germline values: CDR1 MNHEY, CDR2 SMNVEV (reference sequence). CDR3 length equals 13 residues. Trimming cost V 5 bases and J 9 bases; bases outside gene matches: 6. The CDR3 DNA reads TGTGCCAGCAGTAAGTGGGACAGCCAAAAACTGTTTTTT. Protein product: CASSKWDSQKLFF.